Below are 2 T cell receptor beta chains sequenced from a single sample in a study of T-cell reconstitution after alpha-beta-depleted transplantation in children. The TCRbeta library was prepared with unique molecular identifiers. One entry per CDR3 protein, called by TCRdb with MiXCR from the PCR reads. This sample has under 250,000 distinct CDR3 sequences, with 20% to 30% found just once. Material: PBMCs, mostly from graft donor cells, obtained 360 days after TCRalphabeta/CD19-depleted stem cell transplant. These receptors came from a female patient younger than 10 who had a stem cell transplant for congenital amegakaryocytic thrombocytopenia, so the T cells may come from the graft donor.

This clonotype has more than one count but fewer than ten. V is TRBV11-2 and J is TRBJ1-6; D call uncertain. The ends were cut back, 3 bases at V and 10 bases at J, with 7 bases in the middle. The CDR3 spans 12 residues. The germline V gene encodes CDR1 SGHAT and CDR2 FQNNGV. The CDR3 loop reads CASSFSQSPLHF. The DNA of the CDR3 is TGTGCCAGCAGCTTTTCGCAGTCACCCCTCCACTTT.

The chain links TRBV9 to TRBJ1-6; TRBD1 agrees at 8 bases. Germline CDR1 is SGDLS and CDR2 is YYNGEE. The CDR3 spans 17 residues. V was pared by 3 bases and J by 4 bases, with 9 bases of the junction left unmatched. CDR3 nucleotides: TGTGCCAGCAGCGACGGGACAGGCGATTTTTATAATTCACCCCTCCACTTT. Its translation: CASSDGTGDFYNSPLHF.